Included here is one T cell receptor (beta chain) sequence, with context. The data originate from a study of blood T cell repertoires in COVID-19. As handled by the study authors: Researchers report that nucleated cell counts were estimated from reference gene primer amplification. The method was immunoSEQ multiplex PCR; TCRdb's version includes in-frame clones alone and lacks a portion of them. V, J and clone size are taken as reported in that table, and D and trimming were inferred from the DNA itself. The sample holds roughly 220,000 clones, around four fifths seen once. The germline V gene has CDR1 LGHDT and CDR2 YNNKEL (reference sequence). The CDR3 sequence is 15 residues long. J lost 7 bases, V lost 0 bases, and 6 bases had no gene match.

The sequenced sample consisted of peripheral blood. The chain employs TRBV3-1 (or the pseudogene TRBV3-2) and TRBJ2-4; 7 bases agree with TRBD2. This receptor was taken from a man aged 25 to 45 with active or convalescent COVID-19. The CDR3 reads CASSQDRGTTNIQYF. The CDR3 bases are TGTGCCAGCAGCCAAGATCGGGGGACTACGAACATTCAGTACTTC.